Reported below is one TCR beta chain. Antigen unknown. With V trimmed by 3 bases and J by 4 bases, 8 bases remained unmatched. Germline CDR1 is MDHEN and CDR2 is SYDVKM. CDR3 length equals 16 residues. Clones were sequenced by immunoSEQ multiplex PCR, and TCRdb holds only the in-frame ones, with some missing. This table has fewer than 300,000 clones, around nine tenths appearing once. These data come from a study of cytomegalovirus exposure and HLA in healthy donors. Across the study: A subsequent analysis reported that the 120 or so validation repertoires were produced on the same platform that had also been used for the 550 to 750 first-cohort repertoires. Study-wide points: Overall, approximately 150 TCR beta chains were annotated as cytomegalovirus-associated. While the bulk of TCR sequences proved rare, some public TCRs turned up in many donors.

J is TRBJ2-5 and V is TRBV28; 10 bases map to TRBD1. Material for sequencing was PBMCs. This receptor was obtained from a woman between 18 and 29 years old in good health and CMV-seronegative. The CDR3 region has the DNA TGTGCCAGCAGTTTGTTAGGGACAGGGGCCCTAGAGACCCAGTACTTC. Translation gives CASSLLGTGALETQYF.